The 7 T cell receptor beta chains below were found in one sample sequenced in a study of cytomegalovirus exposure and HLA in healthy donors (dated by TCRdb to between 2016 and 2019). Libraries were built with the immunoSEQ multiplex PCR assay. Held by TCRdb, this immuneACCESS table contains in-frame sequences only and omits some clones. Under half of the omission traces to an unresolved V gene where checked; the cause of the rest is unknown. The sample yields around 130,000 clones; 85% to 90% were counted once. About 1.5% of the sample goes to the ten largest clones. Input material: PBMCs. The receptors shown here come from a man aged 25 to 45 in good health and CMV-seronegative.

CDR3 in DNA: TGTGCCAGCAGCGAACAGGGGAGGTTTTCACCCCTCCACTTT. As protein: CASSEQGRFSPLHF. This chain uses TRBV27 with TRBJ1-6; TRBD1 matches 7 bases. This CDR3 region has 14 residues. Per germline, CDR1 MNHEY and CDR2 SMNVEV (reference sequence). V shed 6 bases, J shed 9 bases, and the junction held 8 bases outside the gene matches.

The chain combines TRBV9 with TRBJ2-3, with D uncertain. The CDR3 spans 12 residues. V gave up 3 bases and J gave up 5 bases, with 7 bases separating them. The germline gives CDR1 SGDLS, CDR2 YYNGEE. Here the CDR3 DNA reads TGTGCCAGCAGCGCACTGTTAGATACGCAGTATTTT. Its protein is CASSALLDTQYF.

The chain links TRBV15 to TRBJ1-1, with D tentatively TRBD1 (6 bases). Germline values: CDR1 LNHNV, CDR2 YYDKDF (reference sequence). The CDR3 runs 15 residues. Between the trimmed V and J ends, which lost 5 bases and 4 bases, there was a span of 17 bases. The DNA of the CDR3 is TGTGCCACCAGCCCCTCGCCAGGGGCGGCCACTGAAGCTTTCTTT. Translated, it gives CATSPSPGAATEAFF.

The rearrangement links TRBV7-9 to TRBJ1-1; TRBD1 aligns across 7 bases. V dropped 5 bases and J dropped 0; count of bases not matched to a gene: 9. The CDR3 runs 16 residues. Looked up from germline, CDR1 is SEHNR and CDR2 is FQNEAQ (reference sequence). CDR3 in amino acids: CASSRQGGGMNTEAFF. The CDR3 nucleotides are TGTGCCAGCAGCCGACAGGGTGGGGGGATGAACACTGAAGCTTTCTTT.

This chain joins TRBV27 and TRBJ2-2; D possibly corresponds to TRBD1 (5 bases). This CDR3 has 15 residues. V was clipped by 8 bases and J by 6 bases, with 19 bases between them. Germline V gene data show CDR1 as MNHEY and CDR2 as SMNVEV (reference sequence). The CDR3 nucleotides read TGTGCCAGCTCCCTTCTCAGGGAATTCTCCGGGGAGCTGTTTTTT. Translating gives CASSLLREFSGELFF.

The chain uses TRBV19 and TRBJ1-4; the D gene is possibly TRBD1 (6 bases). Germline V gives CDR1 LNHDA, CDR2 SQIVND (reference sequence). The CDR3 consists of 14 residues. V was pared by 6 bases and J by 1 base, with 9 bases between. In DNA, the CDR3 is TGTGCCAGTAGCCTGACAGGAACTAATGAAAAACTGTTTTTT. As protein: CASSLTGTNEKLFF.

This chain joins TRBV4-2 and TRBJ1-1; TRBD1 aligns across 9 bases. This CDR3 has 15 residues. Germline CDR1 and CDR2: LGHNA and YNFKEQ. The ends lost 3 bases at V and 1 base at J; junction bases unmatched: 3. CDR3 nucleotides: TGTGCCAGCAGCCATGAGACAGGGGGGAACACTGAAGCTTTCTTT. It specifies CASSHETGGNTEAFF.